This T cell receptor (beta chain) comes out of a study of CXCR3-negative and CXCR3-positive naive CD8 T cells. The CDR3 is 17 residues long. CDR1 is SGHVS, CDR2 FNYEAQ, per germline. General observations from the study: Whereas both naive subsets had comparably high diversity, memory CD8+ cells had much lower diversity. CXCR3 expression dropped partially after cryopreservation, and most assays relied on fresh PBMCs.

As for this clonotype: What it recognizes is unknown.

With UMI labels, 5' RACE was used to prepare the TRB cDNA libraries. From the 5' RACE reads, TCRdb lists one entry per CDR3 protein and no DNA. The data show 75,000 to 95,000 distinct CDR3 sequences, and the top ten clones hold 0.85% to 1.4%. Each CD8+ T cell subset was sorted in triplicate, 300,000 or so cells each. The clonotype was recovered from a human donor in good health. Some clones in this sample may be carry-over from other donors' samples. Source material: naive CXCR3- CD8+ T cells from blood. Subset here: CD45RO-CCR7+CD27+CD95- naive CD8+ T cells lacking CXCR3 (TNR3-). The chain uses TRBV7-6 and TRBJ2-2. The CDR3 reads CASSLEADVANTGELFF.